These 5 T cell receptor beta chains came from one sample sequenced in a study of sequential checkpoint blockade in melanoma. The sample's treatment: randomized to nivolumab then ipilimumab (arm A) or the reverse (arm B). Repertoires were generated with immunoSEQ multiplex PCR, while TCRdb's copy carries only in-frame clones and drops some. The table lists fewer than 20,000 clones, about 70% of them singletons, with more than 20% in the top ten. The sample consisted of CD8+ T cells sorted from blood (inferred from file names), taken from a patient given nivolumab and ipilimumab in sequence. These receptors all come from a human donor with melanoma.

The chain employs TRBV6-1 and TRBJ2-2, with TRBD1 matching over 9 bases. The V gene's germline CDR1 is MNHNS and CDR2 SASEGT. V lost 3 bases to trimming and J lost 4 bases; unmatched junction nucleotides: 0. CDR3 size: 14 residues. The CDR3 spells CASSEGQGTGELFF. The DNA for the CDR3 is TGTGCCAGCAGTGAGGGACAGGGCACCGGGGAGCTGTTTTTT.

This clone was seen a handful of times. The J gene is TRBJ2-5, the V gene TRBV6-5, with TRBD2 as a possible D gene (6 bases). Per germline, CDR1 MNHEY and CDR2 SVGAGI. The V and J ends lost 8 bases and 3 bases respectively, with 10 bases between them. CDR3 size: 12 residues. The CDR3 reads CASSSGEETQYF. CDR3 DNA sequence: TGTGCCAGCTCCTCGGGGGAAGAGACCCAGTACTTC.

J is TRBJ2-7 and V is TRBV7-3, with a weak D call TRBD1 (5 bases). Per the germline V gene, CDR1 is SGHTA and CDR2 is FQGTGA. The CDR3 consists of 13 residues. V was pared by 5 bases and J by 6 bases, with 14 bases between. CDR3 nucleotides: TGTGCCAGCAGCGACACCACCCAGGGCGAGCAGTACTTC. Amino acids: CASSDTTQGEQYF.

The table lists this clone with a count of one. V and J are TRBV13 and TRBJ2-7; no clear D gene. V was trimmed by 0 bases and J by 0 bases, leaving 6 bases between them. This CDR3 has 14 amino acids. Germline-derived CDR1 and CDR2 are PRHDT and FYEKMQ (reference sequence). This chain's CDR3 is CASSLGPSSYEQYF. CDR3 bases: TGTGCCAGCAGCTTAGGCCCCTCCTCCTACGAGCAGTACTTC.

The CDR3: CASSEQGVTEAFF. CDR3 nucleotides: TGTGCCAGCAGCGAACAGGGGGTCACTGAAGCTTTCTTT. The rearrangement uses TRBV5-6 and TRBJ1-1; TRBD1 matches at 8 bases. CDR3 length: 13 amino acids. Germline CDR1 and CDR2: SGHDT and YYEEEE. V shed 4 bases, J shed 4 bases, and the junction held 3 bases outside the gene matches.